The 5 T cell receptor beta chains presented below share a single source sample, sequenced in a study of blood T cell repertoires in COVID-19. This table comes from immunoSEQ multiplex PCR, and its TCRdb copy is limited to in-frame clones, with some not included. The table shows around 300,000 clones, with around 90% occurring only once. The sequenced sample was peripheral blood. The source is a woman aged 40 to 50 with COVID-19, enrolled during active disease.

The DNA for the CDR3 is TGTGCCAGCAGCTTGGCCGGAGGCAATCAGCCCCAGCATTTT. Translating it yields CASSLAGGNQPQHF. This chain connects TRBV5-5 to TRBJ1-5; the D is unclear. The CDR3 is 14 residues long. CDR1 and CDR2 from the germline V gene are SGHKS and YYEKEE (reference sequence). V was pared by 0 bases and J by 2 bases, with 6 bases between.

The chain is built from TRBV9 and TRBJ2-5, with a possible D match to TRBD1 (6 bases). V was shortened by 5 bases and J by 3 bases, with 17 bases between the two germline ends. CDR1 SGDLS and CDR2 YYNGEE come from the germline V gene. CDR3 length: 15 residues. CDR3 amino acids: CASSTTSDSEETQYF. In DNA, the CDR3 is TGTGCCAGCAGTACGACCTCGGACAGCGAAGAGACCCAGTACTTC.

The chain employs TRBV3-1 (or the pseudogene TRBV3-2) and TRBJ2-6, with 10 bases lining up with TRBD1. The V segment lost 4 bases and the J segment 0 bases; nucleotides outside the gene matches: 6. The germline V gene encodes CDR1 LGHDT and CDR2 YNNKEL (reference sequence). The CDR3 length is 18 residues. For the CDR3, the DNA is TGTGCCAGCAGCCTAAGGACAGGGGGTGTCTCTGGGGCCAACGTCCTGACTTTC. Its translation is CASSLRTGGVSGANVLTF.

This chain joins TRBV4-3 and TRBJ1-1, with unresolved D. Trimming left V 0 bases short and J 3 bases short, with 14 bases between. CDR3 length equals 16 residues. CDR1 is LGHNA and CDR2 is YSLEER in the germline V gene. CDR3 nucleotide sequence: TGCGCCAGCAGCCAAGATCGGCCAGAGCGGGACACTGAAGCTTTCTTT. It translates to CASSQDRPERDTEAFF.

The genes are TRBV11-2 and TRBJ1-3, with a tentative D call TRBD1 (6 bases). Germline lookup yields CDR1 SGHAT and CDR2 FQNNGV. V gave up 4 bases and J gave up 4 bases, with 11 bases separating them. This CDR3 comprises 14 residues. The CDR3 nucleotides are TGTGCCAGCAGCTACTCAGGGGAAGGAAACACCATATATTTT. It yields the protein CASSYSGEGNTIYF.